This T cell receptor beta chain was sequenced for a study of T cell responses to AZD1222 COVID-19 vaccine (dated by TCRdb to the early 2020s). For the study in its entirety: AZD1222 recipients whose second dose came at about 4 weeks and those whose second dose came at about 12 weeks were combined into one group, since spike-specific TCR depth and breadth did not differ between the two schedules. TCR sequencing covered more than 230 trial participants: 207 given two doses of AZD1222 and about 26 given two doses of MenACWY control vaccine. Trial participants were enrolled by age into 18-55, 56-69 and 70-plus year subgroups, with around 140, 26 and 57 TCR-sequenced participants respectively.

As for this clone: Its antigen is still unknown. Within one base of it there is no much larger clone, and no base qualities were kept. This sample also contains other DNA sequences that code for the same CDR3.

Read against the paper, the sample's time point label means: baseline before first vaccination. The vaccinee samples were drawn from two UK trials, COV001 and COV002, one of which was a single-blind randomized controlled phase 2/3 trial testing AZD1222 (ChAdOx1 nCoV-19) in healthy adults. For TCRbeta chain sequencing, PBMC samples were collected from trial participants at day 0 and at day 28 after the second dose. The CDR3 regions of human TCRbeta chains were analyzed by immunosequencing. Regarding the original processing steps: Repertoire TCRs were checked for matches against a reference library of SARS-CoV-2-specific TCRs that had been generated using the MIRA antigen-specificity platform. Breadth was defined as the fraction of unique TCRs that were SARS-CoV-2-associated. Depth was defined as the fraction of total T cells that were SARS-CoV-2-associated. Using the MIRA data, each spike-specific TCR was mapped to the spike region that the TCR reacts to and placed in a CD4 or CD8 class. Log10-transformed breadth and depth values were compared by one-way ANOVA with Sidak's multiple comparisons tests. TCRdb took over this immuneACCESS table, retaining in-frame rearrangements with V and J assigned. Such tables are incomplete; in checked studies, under half of the missing clones stem from an unresolved V gene, and the remainder is unexplained. V and J calls and clone size are as listed in that table; D and trimming were resolved from the DNA. For this sample there are more than 150,000 clones; about 91% appear just once. The ten top clones hold more than 0.4% of the sample.

The V and J ends are trimmed by 1 base and 1 base, leaving 4 bases between them. The CDR3 runs 13 amino acids, cysteine and phenylalanine included. The entry retains the CDR3 DNA only, 39 bases that are in frame from base 1. From the germline V gene (reference sequence), CDR1 is LNHDA and CDR2 is SQIVND. The investigation overall reported the following: Only 5 to 7 AZD1222 recipients were SARS-CoV-2 seropositive at baseline, limiting conclusions about previously exposed vaccinees. CD4 TCRs associated with the vaccine covered the entire spike protein, and the dominant responses were in regions 160-218 and 743-854. Participants were mostly white British and included more females than males, and it was suggested by the authors that clonal diversity may have been underestimated. After two AZD1222 doses, both the breadth and the depth of spike-specific TCRs were significantly higher than at day 0 and than in MenACWY recipients. Because no day 14 peak-response samples were available, repertoires were characterized only after the peak T cell response. The 56-69-year group was small, and its depth increase did not reach significance, likely because of low power. Reportedly, almost half of the unique spike-specific TCRs recognized epitopes lying outside the regions that are mutated in the B.1.351 and B.1.1.7 variants.

The TCR comes from an adult in good health. The chain joins TRBV19 to TRBJ1-1; the D gene lacks a confident call. Material: peripheral blood, obtained on day 0 of AZD1222 vaccination. The DNA sequence is as follows: TGTGCCAGTAGTATAGGTGGGAACACTGAAGCTTTCTTT. Its amino acids are CASSIGGNTEAFF.